The present entry profiles one T cell receptor beta chain with its context. The antigen remains unidentified. This CDR3 is 14 amino acids long. Germline assignment: CDR1 SGHTA and CDR2 FQGNSA. Trimming removed 1 base at V and 8 bases at J, with 14 bases between. The genomic DNA of each subset was split evenly across several immunoSEQ plates. Study processing details: Owing to the provision of junction-only sequences devoid of quality scores by immunoSEQ, filtering differed. Generated by immunoSEQ multiplex PCR, the TCRdb table keeps only in-frame clones and is missing some. V and J calls plus clone size are reproduced from that table; the DNA served to infer D and trimming. The table has around 1 million clones, more than 75% seen once. These data belong to a study of shared clonotypes between healthy human individuals. Whole-study results and caveats: Rarefaction exposed incomplete sorted-subset sequencing despite large depth.

Sequenced sample: memory CD4+ T cells sorted from blood. Subset reported: CD45RA-negative fraction. This TCR was sampled from a man aged 18 to 30 in good health. The V call is TRBV7-2, the J call TRBJ1-2, with D possibly being TRBD1 (5 bases). The CDR3 nucleotides are TGTGCCAGCAGCTTAGTCGGCGGGGCTTGGGGCTACACCTTC. It encodes CASSLVGGAWGYTF.